This record covers a single T cell receptor (beta chain). Its antigen is not identified. Trimming took off 0 bases at V and 5 bases at J, with 15 bases between the two ends. This CDR3 has 16 amino acids. Germline CDR1 SGHTS, CDR2 YDEGEE. The record originates from a study of cytomegalovirus exposure and HLA in healthy donors. PCR amplification relied on 60 Vbeta primers (plus 13 Jbeta primers). This table comes from immunoSEQ multiplex PCR, and its TCRdb copy is limited to in-frame clones, with some not included. This sample has approximately 110,000 clones; under 85% occur once, and the top ten carry over 4%. Study-wide points: Only CMV serostatus was available as immune exposure information. Most TCRs appeared rarely, but some public TCRs recurred in many donors. Per a prior analysis, the majority of TCR beta V segments were productive roughly 87% or roughly 30% of the time.

Input material: PBMCs. The V call is TRBV5-8, the J call TRBJ2-1; D unclear. The TCR was taken from a young man in good health and CMV-seropositive. CDR3 amino acids: CASSLDPWKTNNEQFF. CDR3 in DNA: TGTGCCAGCAGCTTGGATCCCTGGAAAACTAACAATGAGCAGTTCTTC.